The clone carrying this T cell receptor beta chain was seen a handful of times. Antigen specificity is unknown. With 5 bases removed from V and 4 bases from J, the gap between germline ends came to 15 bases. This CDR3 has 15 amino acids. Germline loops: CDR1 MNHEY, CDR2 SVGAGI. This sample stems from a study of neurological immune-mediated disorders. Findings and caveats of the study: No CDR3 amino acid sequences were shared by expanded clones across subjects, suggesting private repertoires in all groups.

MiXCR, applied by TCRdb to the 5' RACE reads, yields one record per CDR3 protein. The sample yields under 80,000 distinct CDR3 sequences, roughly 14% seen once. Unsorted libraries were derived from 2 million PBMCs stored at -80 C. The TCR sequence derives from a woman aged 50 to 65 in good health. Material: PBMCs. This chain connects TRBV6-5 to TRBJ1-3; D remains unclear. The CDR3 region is CASSDPTVFGNTIYF. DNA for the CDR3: TGTGCCAGCAGTGACCCTACAGTTTTCGGAAACACCATATATTTT.